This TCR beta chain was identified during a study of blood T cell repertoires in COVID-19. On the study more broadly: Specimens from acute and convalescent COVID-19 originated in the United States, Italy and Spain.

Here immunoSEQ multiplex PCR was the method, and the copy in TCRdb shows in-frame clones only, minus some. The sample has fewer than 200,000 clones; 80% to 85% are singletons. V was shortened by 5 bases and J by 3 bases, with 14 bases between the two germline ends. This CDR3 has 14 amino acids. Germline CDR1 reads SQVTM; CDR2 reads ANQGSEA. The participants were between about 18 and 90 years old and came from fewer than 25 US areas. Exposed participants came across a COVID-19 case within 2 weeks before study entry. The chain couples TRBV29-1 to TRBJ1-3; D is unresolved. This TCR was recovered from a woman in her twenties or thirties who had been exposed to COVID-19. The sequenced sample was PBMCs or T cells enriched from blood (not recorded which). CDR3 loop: CSVRQRGSGNTIYF. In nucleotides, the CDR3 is TGCAGCGTTCGCCAACGGGGTAGTGGAAACACCATATATTTT.